The source of this T cell receptor (beta chain) is a study of cytomegalovirus exposure and HLA in healthy donors. Points from the study as a whole: Across all donors, roughly uniform sequencing depth was an assumption of the presence/absence analyses.

A remark on this clone: Antigen: not known.

PCR used 60 Vbeta primers and 13 Jbeta primers. TCRdb keeps only in-frame clones here, not all; method: immunoSEQ multiplex PCR. The table shows 140,000 or so clones, with 80% to 85% occurring only once. This CDR3 spans 14 amino acids. The germline CDR1 and CDR2 sequences are LNHDA and SQIVND (reference sequence). The J segment lost 2 bases and the V segment lost 3 bases, leaving 3 bases of the junction unmatched. The material sequenced was PBMCs. The chain uses TRBV19 and TRBJ2-7; TRBD1 matches 8 bases. The sequence derives from a male donor in good health and CMV-seronegative. CDR3 residues: CASSMYRGAYEQYF. The CDR3 bases are TGTGCCAGTAGTATGTACAGGGGGGCCTACGAGCAGTACTTC.